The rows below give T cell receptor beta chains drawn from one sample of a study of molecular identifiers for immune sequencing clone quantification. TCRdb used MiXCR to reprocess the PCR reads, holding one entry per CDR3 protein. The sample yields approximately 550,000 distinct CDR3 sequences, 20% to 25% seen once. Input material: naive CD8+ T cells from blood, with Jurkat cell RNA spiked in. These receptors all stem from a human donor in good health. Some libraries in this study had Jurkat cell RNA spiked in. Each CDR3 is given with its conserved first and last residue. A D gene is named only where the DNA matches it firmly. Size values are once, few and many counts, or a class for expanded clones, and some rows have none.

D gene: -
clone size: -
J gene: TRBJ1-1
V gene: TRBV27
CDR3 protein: CASRPGVSTEAFF
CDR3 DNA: TGTGCCAGCAGACCAGGGGTGAGCACTGAAGCTTTCTTT

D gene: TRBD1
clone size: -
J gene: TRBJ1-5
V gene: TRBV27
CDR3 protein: CASSFLTGVGNQPQHF
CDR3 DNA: TGTGCCAGCAGTTTCTTGACAGGGGTGGGCAATCAGCCCCAGCATTTT

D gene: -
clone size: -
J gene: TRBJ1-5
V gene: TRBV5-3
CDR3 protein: CARSSHPRQPQHF
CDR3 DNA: TGTGCCAGAAGCTCTCACCCCAGGCAGCCCCAGCATTTT

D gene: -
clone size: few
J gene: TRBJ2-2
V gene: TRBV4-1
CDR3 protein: CASSQEASELTGELFF
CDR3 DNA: TGCGCCAGCAGCCAAGAGGCTAGCGAACTGACCGGGGAGCTGTTTTTT

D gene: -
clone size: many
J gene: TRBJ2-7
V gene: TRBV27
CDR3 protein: CASSLNGGAYEQYF
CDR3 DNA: TGTGCCAGCAGCCTGAATGGGGGTGCCTACGAGCAGTACTTC

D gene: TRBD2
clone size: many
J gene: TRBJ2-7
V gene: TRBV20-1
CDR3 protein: CSASPRGGLTYEQYF
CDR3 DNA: TGCAGTGCTAGTCCCCGGGGGGGATTAACCTACGAGCAGTACTTC

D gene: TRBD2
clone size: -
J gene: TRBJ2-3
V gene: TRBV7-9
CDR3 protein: CASSSGLPGGSTQYF
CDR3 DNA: TGTGCCAGCAGCTCGGGACTACCTGGGGGGAGTACGCAGTATTTT

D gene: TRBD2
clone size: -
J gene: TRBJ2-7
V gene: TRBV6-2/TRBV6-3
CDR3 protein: CASSPSGLAGDEQYF
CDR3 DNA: TGTGCCAGCAGCCCCTCCGGGCTAGCGGGGGACGAGCAGTACTTC

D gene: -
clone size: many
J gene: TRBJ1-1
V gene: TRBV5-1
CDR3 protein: CASSPPGFMNTEAFF
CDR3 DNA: TGCGCCAGCAGCCCCCCCGGCTTTATGAACACTGAAGCTTTCTTT

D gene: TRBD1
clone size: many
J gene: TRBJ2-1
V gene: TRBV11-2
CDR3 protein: CASSEPGQGAHEQFF
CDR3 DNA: TGTGCCAGCAGCGAGCCCGGACAGGGCGCCCATGAGCAGTTCTTC

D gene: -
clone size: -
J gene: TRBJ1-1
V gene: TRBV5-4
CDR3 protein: CAGSSDTRNTEAFF
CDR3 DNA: TGTGCCGGCAGCTCAGACACCAGGAACACTGAAGCTTTCTTT

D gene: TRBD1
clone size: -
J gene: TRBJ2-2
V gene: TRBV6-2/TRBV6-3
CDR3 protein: CASSYEGRGYFTGELFF
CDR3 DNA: TGTGCCAGCAGTTACGAGGGCAGGGGGTATTTTACCGGGGAGCTGTTTTTT

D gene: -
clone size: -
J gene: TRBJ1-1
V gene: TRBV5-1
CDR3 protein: CASGLGGLTNTEAFF
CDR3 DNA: TGCGCCAGCGGCTTGGGTGGCCTTACGAACACTGAAGCTTTCTTT

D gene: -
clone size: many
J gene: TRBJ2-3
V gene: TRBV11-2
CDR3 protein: CASSFTYGSTDTQYF
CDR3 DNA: TGTGCCAGCAGCTTTACCTATGGAAGCACAGATACGCAGTATTTT

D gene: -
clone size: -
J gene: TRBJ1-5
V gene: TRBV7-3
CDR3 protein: CASSLGGNDPQHF
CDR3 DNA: TGTGCCAGCAGCTTAGGGGGGAATGATCCCCAGCATTTT

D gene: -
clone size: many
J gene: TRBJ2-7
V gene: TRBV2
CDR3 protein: CASMEEGLSYEQYF
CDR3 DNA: TGTGCCAGCATGGAAGAAGGTTTGTCCTACGAGCAGTACTTC

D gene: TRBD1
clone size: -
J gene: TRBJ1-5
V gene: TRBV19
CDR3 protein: CASSSIHPDRGPGQPQHF
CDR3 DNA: TGTGCCAGTAGCTCTATTCATCCGGACAGGGGTCCCGGTCAGCCCCAGCATTTT

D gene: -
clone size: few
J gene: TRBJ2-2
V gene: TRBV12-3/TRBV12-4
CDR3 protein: CASSLVPGGELFF
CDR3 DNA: TGTGCCAGCAGTTTGGTCCCTGGCGGGGAGCTGTTTTTT

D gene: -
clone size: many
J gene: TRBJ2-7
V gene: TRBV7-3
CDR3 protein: CASSPVGDSYEQYF
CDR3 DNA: TGTGCCAGCAGCCCCGTAGGGGACTCCTACGAGCAGTACTTC

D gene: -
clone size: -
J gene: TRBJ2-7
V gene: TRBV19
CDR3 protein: CASSVKDSLYEQYF
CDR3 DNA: TGTGCCAGTAGTGTAAAGGACTCTTTATACGAGCAGTACTTC

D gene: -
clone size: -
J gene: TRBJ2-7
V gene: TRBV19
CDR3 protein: CASSTSGPSYEQYF
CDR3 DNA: TGTGCCAGTAGTACCAGCGGGCCCTCCTACGAGCAGTACTTC

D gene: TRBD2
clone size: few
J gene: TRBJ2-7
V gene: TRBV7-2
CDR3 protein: CASTVSGASSYEQYF
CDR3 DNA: TGTGCCAGCACCGTTAGCGGGGCTAGCTCCTACGAGCAGTACTTC

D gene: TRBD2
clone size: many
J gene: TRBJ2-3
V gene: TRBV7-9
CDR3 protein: CASSFALAGETDTQYF
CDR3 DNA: TGTGCCAGCAGCTTTGCTCTAGCGGGAGAAACAGATACGCAGTATTTT

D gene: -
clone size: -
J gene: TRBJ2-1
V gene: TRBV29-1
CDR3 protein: CSVPAGGAYNEQSF
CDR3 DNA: TGCAGCGTTCCTGCTGGGGGGGCCTACAATGAGCAGTCCTTC

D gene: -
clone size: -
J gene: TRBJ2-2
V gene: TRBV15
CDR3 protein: CATSLAGELFF
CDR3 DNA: TGTGCCACCTCGCTCGCCGGGGAGCTGTTTTTT

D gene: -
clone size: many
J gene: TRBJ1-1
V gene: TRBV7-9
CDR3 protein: CASSPWNTEAFF
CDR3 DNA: TGTGCCAGCAGCCCTTGGAACACTGAAGCTTTCTTT

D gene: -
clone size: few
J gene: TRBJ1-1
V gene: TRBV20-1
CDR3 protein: CSAGGSVEKMNTEAFF
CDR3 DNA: TGCAGTGCTGGAGGGTCAGTCGAGAAGATGAACACTGAAGCTTTCTTT

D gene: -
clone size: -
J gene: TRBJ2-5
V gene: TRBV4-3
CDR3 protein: CASSQDPGGKETQYF
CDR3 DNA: TGCGCCAGCAGCCAAGATCCGGGGGGCAAGGAGACCCAGTACTTC

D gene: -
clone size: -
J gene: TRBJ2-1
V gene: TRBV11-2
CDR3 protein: CASSLGGMGSYNEQFF
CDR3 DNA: TGTGCCAGCAGCTTAGGCGGGATGGGCTCCTACAATGAGCAGTTCTTC

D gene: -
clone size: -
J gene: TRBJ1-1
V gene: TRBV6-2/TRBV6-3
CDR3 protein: CASSYSSGRTEAFF
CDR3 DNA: TGTGCCAGCAGTTACTCGTCAGGGCGGACTGAAGCTTTCTTT

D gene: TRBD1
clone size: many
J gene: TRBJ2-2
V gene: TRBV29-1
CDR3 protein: CSVGGQGASLTGELFF
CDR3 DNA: TGCAGCGTTGGGGGACAGGGGGCTTCGCTCACCGGGGAGCTGTTTTTT

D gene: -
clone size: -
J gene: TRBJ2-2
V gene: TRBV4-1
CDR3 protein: CASSGMVAGELFF
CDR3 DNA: TGCGCCAGCAGCGGGATGGTGGCCGGGGAGCTGTTTTTT

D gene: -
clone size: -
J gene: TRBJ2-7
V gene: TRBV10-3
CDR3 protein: CAISDSEGLYEQYF
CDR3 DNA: TGTGCCATCAGTGATTCCGAGGGCCTATACGAGCAGTACTTC

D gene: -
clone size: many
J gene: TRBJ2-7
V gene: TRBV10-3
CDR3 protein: CAISESKSGYEQYF
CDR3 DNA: TGTGCCATCAGTGAGTCCAAGAGTGGTTACGAGCAGTACTTC

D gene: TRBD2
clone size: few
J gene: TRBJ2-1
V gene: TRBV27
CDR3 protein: CASSLLGPRTSGDEQFF
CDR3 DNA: TGTGCCAGCAGTTTGCTGGGGCCTCGTACTAGCGGCGATGAGCAGTTCTTC

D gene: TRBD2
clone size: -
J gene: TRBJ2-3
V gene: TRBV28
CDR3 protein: CASSLRSLAGRDYADTQYF
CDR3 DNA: TGTGCCAGCAGTTTAAGGTCCCTAGCGGGAAGGGATTATGCAGATACGCAGTATTTT

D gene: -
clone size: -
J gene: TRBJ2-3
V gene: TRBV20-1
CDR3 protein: CSARDYEGEPDTQYF
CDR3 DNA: TGCAGTGCTAGAGATTATGAGGGAGAACCAGATACGCAGTATTTT

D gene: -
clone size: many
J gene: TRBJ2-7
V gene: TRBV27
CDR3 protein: CASSLSGIEAYEQYF
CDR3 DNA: TGTGCCAGCAGTTTATCAGGGATTGAAGCCTACGAGCAGTACTTC

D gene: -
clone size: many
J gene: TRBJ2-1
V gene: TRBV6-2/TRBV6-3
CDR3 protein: CASRGDYNEQFF
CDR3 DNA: TGTGCCAGTAGGGGGGATTACAATGAGCAGTTCTTC

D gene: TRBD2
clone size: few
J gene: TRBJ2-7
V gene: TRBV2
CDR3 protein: CASSELAGQYSYEQYF
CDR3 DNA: TGTGCCAGCAGTGAACTAGCGGGGCAGTACTCCTACGAGCAGTACTTC

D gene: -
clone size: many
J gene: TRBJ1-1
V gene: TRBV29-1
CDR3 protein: CSVSGISTEAFF
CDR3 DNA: TGCAGCGTTTCAGGCATCTCCACTGAAGCTTTCTTT

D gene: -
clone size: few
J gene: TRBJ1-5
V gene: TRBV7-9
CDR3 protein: CASSPEGEGGQPQHF
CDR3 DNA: TGTGCCAGCAGCCCCGAGGGGGAGGGCGGTCAGCCCCAGCATTTT

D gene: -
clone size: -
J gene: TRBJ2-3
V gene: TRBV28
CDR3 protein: CASAIVGGHTDTQYF
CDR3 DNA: TGTGCCAGCGCCATCGTTGGGGGACACACAGATACGCAGTATTTT

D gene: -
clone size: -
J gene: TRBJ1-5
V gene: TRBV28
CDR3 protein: CASTLWGASNQPQHF
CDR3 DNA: TGTGCCAGCACCCTGTGGGGGGCGAGCAATCAGCCCCAGCATTTT

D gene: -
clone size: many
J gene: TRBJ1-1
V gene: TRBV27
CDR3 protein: CASSLTTTPANTEAFF
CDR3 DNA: TGTGCCAGCAGTCTTACTACTACTCCAGCCAACACTGAAGCTTTCTTT

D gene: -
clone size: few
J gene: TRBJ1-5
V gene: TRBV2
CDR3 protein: CASKGGYSNQPQHF
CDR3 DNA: TGTGCCAGCAAAGGGGGATATAGCAATCAGCCCCAGCATTTT

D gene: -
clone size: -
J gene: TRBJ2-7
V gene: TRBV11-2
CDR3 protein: CASSGIGYSSYEQYF
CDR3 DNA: TGTGCCAGCAGCGGTATAGGTTATAGCTCCTACGAGCAGTACTTC

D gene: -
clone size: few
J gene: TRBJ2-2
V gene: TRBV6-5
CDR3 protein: CASSGSSGELFF
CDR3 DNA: TGTGCCAGCAGTGGGTCCTCCGGGGAGCTGTTTTTT

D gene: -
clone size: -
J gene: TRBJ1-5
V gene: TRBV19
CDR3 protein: CASSIFPGGNQPQHF
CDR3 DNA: TGTGCCAGTAGTATTTTCCCAGGGGGCAATCAGCCCCAGCATTTT

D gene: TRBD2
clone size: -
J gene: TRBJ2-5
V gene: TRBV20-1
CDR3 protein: CSARGGGVQETQYF
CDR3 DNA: TGCAGTGCTAGAGGCGGGGGGGTCCAAGAGACCCAGTACTTC